This TCR beta chain stems from a study of response to subunit inactivated influenza vaccine. Study-level findings and limits: The authors offered the suggestion that each seasonal influenza vaccination recruits few new T cells.

MiXCR was run by TCRdb on the RT-PCR reads, yielding one entry per CDR3 protein. The sample records hundreds of thousands of distinct CDR3 sequences, about 15% being singletons. Comment on this clonotype: The antigen is not known.

Trimming pared 4 bases from V and 5 bases from J, leaving 18 bases between. The CDR3 is made up of 15 amino acids. CDR1 and CDR2 from the germline V gene are ENHRY and SYGVKD. The source was PBMCs from blood, collected approximately 15 days before vaccination. V and J are TRBV10-3 and TRBJ2-7; D possibly uses TRBD1 or TRBD2 (5 bases each). This clonotype was obtained from a man between 50 and 59 years old who received an inactivated influenza vaccine. This chain's CDR3 is CAISVGTQGVDEQYF. The CDR3 bases are TGTGCCATCAGTGTTGGGACCCAGGGCGTGGACGAGCAGTACTTC.